The 10 T cell receptor beta chains below come from one sample, sequenced in a study of cytomegalovirus exposure and HLA in healthy donors. Use of 60 Vbeta and 13 Jbeta primers characterized the PCR. Using immunoSEQ multiplex PCR, the repertoire was profiled, and TCRdb retains in-frame clones only, with some absent. The data contain 150,000 to 200,000 clones, roughly 72% of them singletons. Sequencing was carried out using PBMCs. Receptor source: a woman between 25 and 40 years old in good health and CMV-seropositive.

The rearrangement links TRBV5-4 to TRBJ1-1; TRBD1 is a possible D gene (5 bases). CDR1 and CDR2 (germline): SGHNT, YYREEE (reference sequence). This CDR3 is 15 amino acids long. V dropped 5 bases and J dropped 4 bases, with 18 bases sitting between them. CDR3 amino acids: CASRPGGTHTTEAFF. The CDR3, as DNA: TGTGCCAGCAGGCCAGGAGGGACCCATACCACTGAAGCTTTCTTT.

The rearrangement joins TRBV27 to TRBJ1-2; TRBD1 aligns across 9 bases. Germline CDR1 and CDR2: MNHEY and SMNVEV (reference sequence). CDR3 length: 13 amino acids. The V and J ends lost 2 bases and 7 bases, in that order; junction bases with no gene match: 2. CDR3 region: CASSLGTGIGYTF. In nucleotides, the CDR3 is TGTGCCAGCAGTTTAGGGACAGGGATTGGCTACACCTTC.

This sequence joins TRBV5-6 and TRBJ1-2; 10 bases agree with TRBD1. This CDR3 comprises 14 residues. Germline V gives CDR1 SGHDT, CDR2 YYEEEE. Trimming cost V 4 bases and J 8 bases; bases outside gene matches: 8. CDR3 coding DNA: TGTGCCAGCAGCCTGGGACAGGGGAGGAAAGGCTACACCTTC. This translates into CASSLGQGRKGYTF.

As to this clone: The identical CDR3 is also encoded by other nucleotide sequences in the sample. This chain uses TRBV29-1 with TRBJ1-1, with D tentatively TRBD1 (6 bases). This CDR3 is 12 amino acids long. V was clipped by 7 bases and J by 1 base, with 10 bases between them. The germline V gene encodes CDR1 SQVTM and CDR2 ANQGSEA. For the CDR3, the DNA is TGCAGCGCTGGGACACCGAACACTGAAGCTTTCTTT. Translation gives CSAGTPNTEAFF.

The rearrangement joins TRBV5-4 to TRBJ1-1; D unresolved. V lost 4 bases to trimming and J lost 4 bases, with 11 bases between them. Germline CDR1 and CDR2: SGHNT and YYREEE (reference sequence). CDR3 size: 13 residues. The CDR3 region has the DNA TGTGCCAGCAGCCCTCTGGGGAGCACTGAAGCTTTCTTT. Translating gives CASSPLGSTEAFF.

DNA for the CDR3: TGCGCCAGCAGCCAATTTACTGTCCCGGGACTAGCGGGAGTAGCCTACGAGCAGTACTTC. Translated, it gives CASSQFTVPGLAGVAYEQYF. The chain recombines TRBV4-1 with TRBJ2-7, with 14 bases fitting TRBD2. J was trimmed by 2 bases and V by 2 bases; bases with no gene match: 14. CDR1 is MGHRA, CDR2 YSYEKL, per germline. The CDR3 consists of 20 residues.

The J gene is TRBJ2-7, the V gene TRBV19, with unresolved D. V lost 3 bases and J lost 7, with 13 bases in between. The CDR3 runs to 13 residues. Germline V gene lookup returns CDR1 LNHDA and CDR2 SQIVND (reference sequence). CDR3 coding DNA: TGTGCCAGTAGTATCAGACGTTTCGGGGAGCAGTACTTC. It codes for CASSIRRFGEQYF.

The V call is TRBV7-8, the J call TRBJ1-2; TRBD1 matches at 8 bases. The CDR3 sequence is 15 residues long. The V gene end was trimmed by 1 base and the J gene end by 7 bases; junction bases not matched to a gene: 8. In germline, CDR1 is SGHVS, CDR2 FQNEAQ. CDR3 amino acids: CASSLGRGDRSGYTF. Written as DNA, the CDR3 is TGTGCCAGCAGCTTAGGGAGGGGGGACAGGTCTGGCTACACCTTC.

V and J are TRBV6-1 and TRBJ1-1; weak D call: TRBD1 (5 bases). Per the germline V gene, CDR1 is MNHNS and CDR2 is SASEGT. V gave up 2 bases and J gave up 5 bases, with 12 bases separating them. The CDR3 runs 14 residues. The CDR3 DNA is TGTGCCAGCAGTGAACCAGGGATGATGACTGAAGCTTTCTTT. Translation gives CASSEPGMMTEAFF.

V gene TRBV15 combines with J gene TRBJ1-1; the D is unclear. Germline V gene sequence: CDR1 LNHNV, CDR2 YYDKDF (reference sequence). The CDR3 is made up of 13 amino acids. Trimming removed 5 bases at V and 1 base at J, with 8 bases between. The CDR3 loop is CATSLKKNTEAFF. The CDR3 bases are TGTGCCACCAGCCTTAAAAAGAACACTGAAGCTTTCTTT. The full variable domain, in which reference TRBV15 and TRBJ1-1 provide the parts outside the CDR3, is DAMVIQNPRYQVTQFGKPVTLSCSQTLNHNVMYWYQQKSSQAPKLLFHYYDKDFNNEADTPDNFQSRRPNTSFCFLDIRSPGLGDTAMYLCATSLKKNTEAFFGQGTRLTVV.